Listed below are T cell receptor beta chains from one sample, sequenced in a study of T cells in localized non-small cell lung cancer. Libraries were prepared by immunoSEQ multiplex PCR; TCRdb keeps only in-frame clonotypes and omits some of them. The table has about 15,000 clones, more than 70% seen once. Material: peripheral blood mononuclear cells, obtained before any cancer treatment. The receptors shown here come from a male donor aged 60 or over with stage II lung adenocarcinoma. Each CDR3 is given with its conserved first and last residue. D genes are given only for firm matches. The listing skips clone size in some rows; elsewhere it reads once, few, many or a size class.

V gene	clone size	D gene	J gene	CDR3 DNA	CDR3 protein
TRBV10-3	.	.	TRBJ1-1	TGTGCCATCACTACAGGGAACCCCAACACTGAAGCTTTCTTT	CAITTGNPNTEAFF
TRBV27	.	.	TRBJ2-7	TGTGCCAGCAGTTTTAAGGCCTTCTACGAGCAGTACTTC	CASSFKAFYEQYF
TRBV5-1	.	TRBD1	TRBJ1-1	TGCGCCAGCAGCTTAGGGACAGCTAACACTGAAGCTTTCTTT	CASSLGTANTEAFF
TRBV19	.	.	TRBJ1-1	TGTGCCAGTATGGGTTGGGCAGGGAAAGCTTTCTTT	CASMGWAGKAFF
TRBV2	.	TRBD1	TRBJ2-3	TGTGCCAGCAGTGACGCCGGGACAGCGAGCACAGATACGCAGTATTTT	CASSDAGTASTDTQYF
TRBV20-1	.	.	TRBJ2-1	TGCAGTGCTAGGGAGGAGTCTGAGCAGTTCTTC	CSAREESEQFF
TRBV7-9	few	TRBD1	TRBJ1-1	TGTGCCAGCAGCTTAGCAGGGGGCAGGGGGAACACTGAAGCTTTCTTT	CASSLAGGRGNTEAFF
TRBV7-9	.	.	TRBJ2-1	TGTGCCAGCAGCTTTGACCCCCACAATGAGCAGTTCTTC	CASSFDPHNEQFF
TRBV7-9	.	TRBD1	TRBJ1-5	TGTGCCAGCAGCTCACAGGGGAATAGCAATCAGCCCCAGCATTTT	CASSSQGNSNQPQHF
TRBV6-5	.	.	TRBJ2-2	TGTGCCAGCAGTTACCCCGGCACCGGGGAGCTGTTTTTT	CASSYPGTGELFF
TRBV10-3	.	TRBD2	TRBJ2-2	TGTGCCATCAGTGAGTCCGTTAGCGGGAGGGCCTTTGGAAACACCGGGGAGCTGTTTTTT	CAISESVSGRAFGNTGELFF
TRBV13	.	.	TRBJ2-1	TGTGCCAGCAGCGCTCGTCCGGAATCCCACTCCTACAATGAGCAGTTCTTC	CASSARPESHSYNEQFF
TRBV2	.	.	TRBJ2-2	TGTGCCAGCAGTGAAGTCGGACTTTATCAGGACACCGGGGAGCTGTTTTTT	CASSEVGLYQDTGELFF
TRBV11-2	.	TRBD1	TRBJ1-1	TGTGCCAGCAGCTCGGCAGGGGGAAGGGATGGGAACACTGAAGCTTTCTTT	CASSSAGGRDGNTEAFF
TRBV6-1	.	TRBD1	TRBJ1-1	TGTGCCAGCAGGGACAGGGCTCCCACTGAAGCTTTCTTT	CASRDRAPTEAFF
TRBV11-2	.	.	TRBJ1-1	TGTGCCAGCAGCGCCACCTATGGGGAGGTGGGCACTGAAGCTTTCTTT	CASSATYGEVGTEAFF
TRBV5-1	once	.	TRBJ2-3	TGCGCCAGCAGACGTCAGAGGGGGAGCACAGATACGCAGTATTTT	CASRRQRGSTDTQYF
TRBV14	once	.	TRBJ2-7	TGTGCCAGCAGGGCAGGGGAGTTCTACGAGCAGTACTTC	CASRAGEFYEQYF
TRBV6-1	.	.	TRBJ2-3	TGTGCCAGCGCGGGGGCCTTCCGAGATACGCAGTATTTT	CASAGAFRDTQYF
TRBV27	once	.	TRBJ1-1	TGTGCCAGCAGTTCCGTACTAGGGAATGAAGCTTTCTTT	CASSSVLGNEAFF
TRBV28	.	.	TRBJ1-5	TGTGCCAGCAGTTTGTCCCTCAGGGGTGAACAGCCCCAGCATTTT	CASSLSLRGEQPQHF
TRBV11-3	.	.	TRBJ2-1	TGTGCCAGCAGCTTAGATAAAACGGGTTCAGATGAGCAGTTCTTC	CASSLDKTGSDEQFF
TRBV19	.	.	TRBJ1-2	TGTGCCAGTACCTTGGAGGGTTACGATGGCTACACCTTC	CASTLEGYDGYTF
TRBV10-3	.	TRBD1	TRBJ2-1	TGTGCCACCACAGGGGTCAATGAGCAGTTCTTC	CATTGVNEQFF
TRBV27	.	.	TRBJ1-5	TGTGCCAGCAGTTTATATGCGAATCAGCCCCAGCATTTT	CASSLYANQPQHF